The 13 T cell receptor beta chains reported below all come from one sample, sequenced in a study of blood T cell repertoires in COVID-19. Clones were read by immunoSEQ multiplex PCR, and TCRdb kept only the in-frame ones, dropping some. The sample holds about 370,000 clones, around 87% seen once. Sample: peripheral blood. These receptor sequences come from a woman aged 30 to 39 with COVID-19, enrolled during active disease.

The chain combines TRBV19 with TRBJ1-5; D might be TRBD1 (6 bases). V lost 6 bases to trimming and J lost 0 bases, with 12 bases between them. The CDR3 covers 15 residues. Germline values: CDR1 LNHDA, CDR2 SQIVND (reference sequence). CDR3 nucleotide sequence: TGTGCCAGTAGATGGGGGCTTTATAGCAATCAGCCCCAGCATTTT. As protein: CASRWGLYSNQPQHF.

This chain links TRBV6-2 or TRBV6-3 with TRBJ1-2, with a weak D call TRBD1 (6 bases). The CDR3 runs 13 residues. Between the trimmed V and J ends, which lost 2 bases and 4 bases, there was a span of 8 bases. The germline CDR1 and CDR2 sequences are MNHEY and SVGEGT. The CDR3 sequence: CASSYGQIYGYTF. DNA of the CDR3: TGTGCCAGCAGTTACGGACAGATCTATGGCTACACCTTC.

The chain uses TRBV19 and TRBJ2-7; 9 nucleotides match TRBD1. Germline V gene data show CDR1 as LNHDA and CDR2 as SQIVND (reference sequence). The CDR3 is 15 amino acids. V shed 2 bases and J 0 bases; nucleotides not matched to a gene: 2. The CDR3 loop is CASSIPGQGSYEQYF. Here the CDR3 DNA reads TGTGCCAGTAGTATACCGGGACAGGGCTCCTACGAGCAGTACTTC.

J is TRBJ2-5 and V is TRBV16; a weak D match, TRBD1 (6 bases). V lost 3 bases and J 1 base, leaving 6 bases between the germline ends. The germline gives CDR1 KGHSY, CDR2 FQNENV. CDR3 length: 13 residues. DNA of the CDR3: TGTGCCAGCAGCCAGACAGGCCAAGAGACCCAGTACTTC. Encoded protein: CASSQTGQETQYF.

The V gene is TRBV19, the J gene TRBJ2-5; possible D gene TRBD2, 6 bases. This CDR3 is built from 15 residues. Trimming stripped 3 bases from V and 4 bases from J, with 15 bases between. CDR1 and CDR2 from the germline V gene are LNHDA and SQIVND (reference sequence). The CDR3 is CASSMGLAMRETQYF. The CDR3 DNA sequence: TGTGCCAGTAGTATGGGGCTAGCGATGAGAGAGACCCAGTACTTC.

V usage is TRBV30 and J usage is TRBJ2-7; 9 bases map to TRBD1. Looked up from germline, CDR1 is GTSNPN and CDR2 is SVGIG (reference sequence). This CDR3 has 14 residues. The V gene end was trimmed by 5 bases and the J gene end by 7 bases; junction bases not matched to a gene: 12. CDR3 sequence: CAWASGQGRREQYF. The DNA for the CDR3 is TGTGCCTGGGCCTCGGGACAGGGACGAAGGGAGCAGTACTTC.

The chain recombines TRBV27 with TRBJ1-1; 8 bases align to TRBD1. This CDR3 comprises 15 residues. The germline V gene encodes CDR1 MNHEY and CDR2 SMNVEV (reference sequence). V lost 5 bases and J lost 0; bases outside the gene matches: 5. CDR3 in amino acids: CASSEPGGLNTEAFF. The CDR3 DNA is TGTGCCAGCAGTGAACCAGGGGGCTTGAACACTGAAGCTTTCTTT.

The chain has TRBV11-2 and TRBJ2-2, with D uncertain. The V gene's germline CDR1 is SGHAT and CDR2 FQNNGV. Trimming cost V 5 bases and J 8 bases, with 15 bases left between them. The CDR3 is 14 residues long. The CDR3 sequence: CASSVPFSSGELFF. In DNA, the CDR3 is TGTGCCAGCAGCGTCCCCTTCTCCTCTGGGGAGCTGTTTTTT.

This chain connects TRBV24-1 to TRBJ1-2, with D perhaps matching TRBD1 (5 bases). Germline V gives CDR1 KGHDR, CDR2 SFDVKD. V was cut by 5 bases and J by 13 bases, with 37 bases left in between. This CDR3 has 19 residues. CDR3: CATSARADDGSGGGYSCTF. DNA for the CDR3: TGTGCCACCAGTGCCAGGGCAGACGACGGGTCCGGTGGAGGGTATAGTTGCACCTTC.

J is TRBJ1-1 and V is TRBV28, with 9 bases that match TRBD1. The CDR3 extends over 15 amino acids. CDR1 MDHEN and CDR2 SYDVKM come from the germline V gene. V was pared by 6 bases and J by 3 bases, with 8 bases of the junction left unmatched. The CDR3 reads CASSTPGQGHTEAFF. The CDR3 nucleotides read TGTGCCAGCAGCACTCCGGGACAGGGCCACACTGAAGCTTTCTTT. The whole variable domain, remainder taken from reference TRBV28 and TRBJ1-1, is DVKVTQSSRYLVKRTGEKVFLECVQDMDHENMFWYRQDPGLGLRLIYFSYDVKMKEKGDIPEGYSVSREKKERFSLILESASTNQTSMYLCASSTPGQGHTEAFFGQGTRLTVV.

The genes are TRBV7-8 and TRBJ2-3; TRBD1 aligns across 7 bases. CDR1 SGHVS and CDR2 FQNEAQ come from the germline V gene. V gave up 5 bases and J gave up 3 bases; unmatched junction bases: 11. This CDR3 has 16 amino acids. The DNA for the CDR3 is TGTGCCAGCAGCCCAGAGACAGGGCGGTCGACAGATACGCAGTATTTT. It specifies CASSPETGRSTDTQYF.

The V gene is TRBV4-3, the J gene TRBJ2-7; 11 bases match TRBD2. V shed 1 base, J shed 6 bases, and the junction held 5 bases outside the gene matches. Germline loops: CDR1 LGHNA, CDR2 YSLEER. This CDR3 spans 15 amino acids. The DNA for the CDR3 is TGCGCCAGCAGCCAAGTACTAGCGGGAGTCGCCGAGCAGTACTTC. Its protein is CASSQVLAGVAEQYF.

This chain uses TRBV19 with TRBJ2-5, with 8 bases matching TRBD2. Germline V gene data show CDR1 as LNHDA and CDR2 as SQIVND (reference sequence). The CDR3 totals 15 residues. V trimming: 8 bases; J trimming: 2 bases; junction bases outside the gene matches: 10. The CDR3 DNA reads TGTGCCAGTTCTGGGGGTAGCGGGACACAAGAGACCCAGTACTTC. This sequence encodes CASSGGSGTQETQYF.